This T cell receptor (beta chain) is from a study of diagnostic markers for celiac disease (dated by TCRdb to 2020 to 2022). TCRdb shows the sequencer as Illumina MiSeq. Based on TCRdb reprocessing of the reads, there is one entry per CDR3 protein sequence, and DNA is missing. For this sample, the table gives a few thousand distinct CDR3 sequences. Jointly, the top ten make up 5.5% to 7% of the sample. A note on this clonotype: What antigen it recognizes has not been identified.

From its cysteine to its phenylalanine, the CDR3 spans 12 amino acids. No coding sequence is recorded. CDR1 and CDR2, looked up from the germline V gene, are LGHNA and YNFKEQ. This clonotype was obtained from a human donor. This table probably holds off-target reads from a library built for another chain. The V and J segments used are TRBV4-2 and TRBJ2-1; TCRdb reports TRBD1, a call that lacks DNA to check it against. Sequenced: either unsorted cells or a sorted T cell fraction (not recorded which). This receptor has the CDR3 CASSPQGTEQFF.